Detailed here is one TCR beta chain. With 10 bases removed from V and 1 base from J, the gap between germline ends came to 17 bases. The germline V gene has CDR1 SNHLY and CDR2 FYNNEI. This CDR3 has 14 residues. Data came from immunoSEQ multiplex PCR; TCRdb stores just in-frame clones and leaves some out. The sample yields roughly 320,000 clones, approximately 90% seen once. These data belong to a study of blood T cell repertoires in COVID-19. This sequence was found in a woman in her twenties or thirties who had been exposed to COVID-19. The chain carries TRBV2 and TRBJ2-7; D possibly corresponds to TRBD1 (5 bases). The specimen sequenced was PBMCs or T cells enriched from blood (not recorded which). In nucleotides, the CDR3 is TGTGCCATTTGGACCACAGACAGATCCTACGAGCAGTACTTC. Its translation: CAIWTTDRSYEQYF.